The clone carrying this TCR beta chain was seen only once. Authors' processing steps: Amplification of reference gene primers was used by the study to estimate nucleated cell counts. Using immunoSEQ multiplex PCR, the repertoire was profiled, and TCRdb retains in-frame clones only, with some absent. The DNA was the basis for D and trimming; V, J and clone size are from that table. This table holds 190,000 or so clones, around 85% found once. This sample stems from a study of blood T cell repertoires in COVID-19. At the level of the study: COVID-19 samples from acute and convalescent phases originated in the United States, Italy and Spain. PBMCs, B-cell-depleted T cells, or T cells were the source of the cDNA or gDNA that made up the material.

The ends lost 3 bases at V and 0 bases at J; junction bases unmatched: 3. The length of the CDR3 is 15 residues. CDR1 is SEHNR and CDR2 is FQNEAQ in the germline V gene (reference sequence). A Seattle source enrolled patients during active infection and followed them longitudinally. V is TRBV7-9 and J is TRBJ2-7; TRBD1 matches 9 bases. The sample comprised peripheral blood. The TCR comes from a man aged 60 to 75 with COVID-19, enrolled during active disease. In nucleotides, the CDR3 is TGTGCCAGCAGCTTCCCGGGACAGGGCTCCTACGAGCAGTACTTC. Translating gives CASSFPGQGSYEQYF.